This T cell receptor beta chain was recovered during a study of T cell responses to AZD1222 COVID-19 vaccine. Study-wide findings and caveats: A mostly white British donor set with more females was recruited, and clonal diversity was possibly underestimated.

This clone was recorded a few times. Antigen: not known. Assay used: immunoSEQ multiplex PCR; TCRdb lists only in-frame clones, some missing. The table lists fewer than 100,000 clones, roughly 89% of them singletons. Trimming removed 3 bases from V and 1 base from J, with 2 bases in between. Germline CDR1 SGHRS, CDR2 YFSETQ. The CDR3 extends over 11 amino acids. V usage is TRBV5-1 and J usage is TRBJ2-7; D not certain. The sequenced sample was peripheral blood, obtained on day 0 of AZD1222 vaccination. The receptor was derived from an adult in good health. The CDR3 DNA follows: TGCGCCAGCAGCTCTTCCTACGAGCAGTACTTC. Translation gives CASSSSYEQYF.